This TCR beta chain was retrieved from a study of T cell changes during pregnancy in multiple sclerosis. Germline V gives CDR1 SQVTM, CDR2 ANQGSEA. There are 10 residues in the CDR3. V was clipped by 5 bases and J by 8 bases, with 9 bases between them. This clone was observed a handful of times. Profiling relied on immunoSEQ multiplex PCR, and the TCRdb table lists in-frame clones only, not all of them. The table lists 80,000 to 100,000 clones, around 93% of them singletons. The origin of this receptor is a female donor with multiple sclerosis, enrolled in a pregnancy study. The chain is built from TRBV29-1 and TRBJ1-1; D uncertain. Material: peripheral blood, obtained after pregnancy. DNA for the CDR3: TGCAGCGTTTTTATCAGAGAAGCTTTCTTT. As protein: CSVFIREAFF. Looking up the rest from reference TRBV29-1 and TRBJ1-1 gives the full variable domain: SAVISQKPSRDICQRGTSLTIQCQVDSQVTMMFWYRQQPGQSLTLIATANQGSEATYESGFVIDKFPISRPNLTFSTLTVSNMSPEDSSIYLCSVFIREAFFGQGTRLTVV.